This TCR beta chain came from a study of blood T cell repertoires in COVID-19. Germline V gene lookup returns CDR1 LNHDA and CDR2 SQIVND (reference sequence). Trimming took 3 bases from V and 1 from J; bases not matched to a gene: 4. This CDR3 has 16 residues. Some clones are missing from TCRdb's copy, which holds only in-frame ones; the method was immunoSEQ multiplex PCR. The sample carries 55,000 to 65,000 clones, roughly 86% recorded once. This sequence joins TRBV19 and TRBJ1-5, with 9 bases that match TRBD1. The source material was peripheral blood. This TCR was recovered from a man between 60 and 75 years old with active or convalescent COVID-19. CDR3 region: CASSMRTGDSNQPQHF. DNA of the CDR3: TGTGCCAGTAGTATGAGGACAGGGGACAGCAATCAGCCCCAGCATTTT.